Shown below are 6 T cell receptor beta chains from a single sample sequenced in a study of cytomegalovirus exposure and HLA in healthy donors. The PCR employed 60 Vbeta primers together with 13 Jbeta primers. Only in-frame clones appear in the TCRdb table, and some are missing; sequencing was by immunoSEQ multiplex PCR. The data hold about 160,000 clones, with approximately 72% observed a single time. The source material was PBMCs. The origin of the receptors is a female donor in good health and CMV-seronegative.

This clone was counted a few times. The rearrangement uses TRBV7-9 and TRBJ1-2, with D unresolved. V lost 4 bases and J lost 6, with 12 bases in between. The CDR3 sequence is 13 residues long. In germline, CDR1 is SEHNR, CDR2 FQNEAQ (reference sequence). The CDR3 protein is CASSYRPEDGYTF. Written as DNA, the CDR3 is TGTGCCAGCAGCTACCGGCCCGAGGATGGCTACACCTTC.

This chain uses TRBV4-1 with TRBJ2-7; 7 nucleotides align to TRBD2. This CDR3 region has 14 residues. The germline V gene encodes CDR1 MGHRA and CDR2 YSYEKL. Trimming took 4 bases from V and 7 from J; bases not matched to a gene: 10. The CDR3 spells CASSPRDYVWEQYF. In nucleotides, the CDR3 is TGCGCCAGCAGCCCGCGGGACTACGTCTGGGAGCAGTACTTC.

This chain links TRBV2 with TRBJ2-7; 9 bases fit TRBD1. This CDR3 spans 14 amino acids. Germline lookup yields CDR1 SNHLY and CDR2 FYNNEI. V shed 7 bases, J shed 4 bases, and the junction held 8 bases outside the gene matches. CDR3 amino acids: CASKGTGYEYEQYF. In DNA, the CDR3 is TGTGCCAGCAAAGGGACAGGGTATGAGTACGAGCAGTACTTC.

The rearrangement uses TRBV6-6 and TRBJ2-1; 8 nucleotides line up with TRBD2. The CDR3 sequence is 16 residues long. Germline V CDR1 and CDR2: MNHNY, SVGAGI (reference sequence). V trimming: 6 bases; J trimming: 5 bases; junction bases outside the gene matches: 12. The CDR3 loop reads CASRPRGSSGNNEQFF. CDR3 nucleotides: TGTGCCAGCAGACCCAGGGGCAGTAGCGGGAACAATGAGCAGTTCTTC.

The CDR3 DNA is TGTGCCAGCAGCTTGTCGGGGGGGGCTAGCGGGAGTGCCTACAATGAGCAGTTCTTC. This encodes CASSLSGGASGSAYNEQFF. The chain couples TRBV5-4 to TRBJ2-1; TRBD2 agrees at 10 bases. There are 19 residues in the CDR3. V lost 1 base, J lost 2 bases, and 12 bases stayed unmatched. Germline loops: CDR1 SGHNT, CDR2 YYREEE (reference sequence).

This clone was detected once. The gene calls are TRBV6-6 and TRBJ1-2; D uncertain. The CDR3 runs to 12 residues. Germline CDR1 is MNHNY and CDR2 is SVGAGI (reference sequence). Trimming shortened V by 0 bases and J by 7 bases, and 6 bases separated the two germline ends. The CDR3, as DNA: TGTGCCAGCAGTTACTCGGCATCTGGCTACACCTTC. This codes for CASSYSASGYTF.